These 27 T cell receptor beta chains originate from one sample sequenced in a study of technical replicates of blood from several donors. Repertoires were generated with immunoSEQ multiplex PCR, while TCRdb's copy carries only in-frame clones and drops some. This table holds over 50,000 clones, 97% found once. The sample comprised T cells isolated from PBMCs. The receptors derive from a human donor in good health.

The gene calls are TRBV19 and TRBJ1-1; 7 bases align to TRBD1. J lost 6 bases, V lost 7 bases, and 8 bases had no gene match. The CDR3 extends over 13 amino acids. Looked up from germline, CDR1 is LNHDA and CDR2 is SQIVND (reference sequence). In nucleotides, the CDR3 is TGTGCCAGTAACCCAGGGGGGATAGCTGAAGCTTTCTTT. It yields the protein CASNPGGIAEAFF.

This clone was detected only once. As DNA, the CDR3 is TGTGCCAGTAGTCGACAGGGAAACACCGGGGAGCTGTTTTTT. Residues: CASSRQGNTGELFF. The chain is built from TRBV19 and TRBJ2-2; 7 nucleotides align to TRBD1. This CDR3 is built from 14 residues. V shed 5 bases, J shed 2 bases, and the junction held 2 bases outside the gene matches. Per the germline V gene, CDR1 is LNHDA and CDR2 is SQIVND (reference sequence).

The chain joins TRBV6-1 to TRBJ2-6; D perhaps matches TRBD2 (5 bases). The CDR3 contains 15 residues. V lost 4 bases to trimming and J lost 2 bases, with 9 bases between them. CDR1 is MNHNS and CDR2 is SASEGT in the germline V gene. CDR3 sequence (DNA): TGTGCCAGCAGTGCTTCCGGGACTGGGGCCAACGTCCTGACTTTC. Encoded protein: CASSASGTGANVLTF.

The chain has TRBV7-2 and TRBJ2-3; TRBD2 matches 9 bases. This CDR3 is 16 amino acids long. V dropped 4 bases and J dropped 1; count of bases not matched to a gene: 6. In germline, CDR1 is SGHTA, CDR2 FQGNSA. CDR3 sequence reads: CASSSQAGGGTDTQYF. The CDR3 nucleotides are TGTGCCAGCAGCTCCCAAGCGGGAGGCGGCACAGATACGCAGTATTTT.

The rearrangement joins TRBV4-1 to TRBJ2-1, with TRBD1 identical over 9 bases. CDR1 MGHRA and CDR2 YSYEKL come from the germline V gene. V lost 1 base and J lost 6; bases outside the gene matches: 10. CDR3 size: 17 residues. The chain's CDR3 is CASSQGAGTGRGNEQFF. DNA for the CDR3: TGCGCCAGCAGCCAAGGTGCCGGGACAGGGAGAGGCAATGAGCAGTTCTTC.

The chain is built from TRBV28 and TRBJ2-2; 7 positions match TRBD1. CDR1 is MDHEN, CDR2 SYDVKM, per germline. V trimming: 3 bases; J trimming: 4 bases; junction bases outside the gene matches: 8. The CDR3 has 16 residues. The CDR3 sequence is CASSLSDRVLTGELFF. CDR3 coding DNA: TGTGCCAGCAGTTTGTCTGACAGGGTCCTCACCGGGGAGCTGTTTTTT.

This clone is a singleton in its sample. The chain combines TRBV11-2 with TRBJ2-5; TRBD1 matches at 8 bases. Per the germline V gene, CDR1 is SGHAT and CDR2 is FQNNGV. The junction had 8 bases not matched to a gene; V was cut back by 3 bases and J by 5 bases. The CDR3 contains 15 residues. CDR3 in DNA: TGTGCCAGCAGCTTTGTAGCAGGGGGCCACGAGACCCAGTACTTC. It translates to CASSFVAGGHETQYF. Looking up the rest from reference TRBV11-2 and TRBJ2-5 gives the full variable domain: EAGVAQSPRYKIIEKRQSVAFWCNPISGHATLYWYQQILGQGPKLLIQFQNNGVVDDSQLPKDRFSAERLKGVDSTLKIQPAKLEDSAVYLCASSFVAGGHETQYFGPGTRLLVL.

The chain recombines TRBV6-5 with TRBJ2-7, with 7 bases matching TRBD1. Per germline, CDR1 MNHEY and CDR2 SVGAGI. The CDR3 runs 15 residues. V lost 5 bases and J lost 2; bases outside the gene matches: 9. The CDR3 nucleotides read TGTGCCAGCAGTGGGACAGTGGGCGCAACCTACGAGCAGTACTTC. This encodes CASSGTVGATYEQYF.

The gene calls are TRBV28 and TRBJ1-1; TRBD1 aligns across 9 bases. The CDR3 is 16 amino acids. Germline CDR1 is MDHEN and CDR2 is SYDVKM. J lost 5 bases, V lost 5 bases, and 12 bases had no gene match. This chain's CDR3 is CASSTGQGKGWTEAFF. CDR3 DNA sequence: TGTGCCAGCAGTACCGGACAGGGGAAGGGATGGACTGAAGCTTTCTTT.

This chain connects TRBV15 to TRBJ2-2; D call uncertain. Between the trimmed V and J ends, which lost 4 bases and 4 bases, there was a span of 4 bases. The CDR3 extends over 12 amino acids. Germline V CDR1 and CDR2: LNHNV, YYDKDF (reference sequence). In nucleotides, the CDR3 is TGTGCCACCAGCATCTTCACCGGGGAGCTGTTTTTT. Amino acids: CATSIFTGELFF. Variable domain in full (rest from reference TRBV15 and TRBJ2-2): DAMVIQNPRYQVTQFGKPVTLSCSQTLNHNVMYWYQQKSSQAPKLLFHYYDKDFNNEADTPDNFQSRRPNTSFCFLDIRSPGLGDTAMYLCATSIFTGELFFGEGSRLTVL.

The CDR3 spells CASSRTGVTQHEQFF. DNA for the CDR3: TGCGCCAGCAGCCGGACAGGGGTAACCCAGCATGAGCAGTTCTTC. The gene calls are TRBV5-1 and TRBJ2-1, with 9 bases matching TRBD1. The CDR3 covers 15 residues. V dropped 4 bases and J dropped 8; count of bases not matched to a gene: 10. Germline loops: CDR1 SGHRS, CDR2 YFSETQ.

J is TRBJ2-7 and V is TRBV29-1; possibly TRBD2 for D (6 bases). This CDR3 contains 16 residues. Trimming stripped 3 bases from V and 1 base from J, with 19 bases between. Per the germline V gene, CDR1 is SQVTM and CDR2 is ANQGSEA. CDR3 amino acids: CSVEGFLLGGSYEQYF. CDR3 in DNA: TGCAGCGTTGAGGGATTTTTATTGGGGGGTTCCTACGAGCAGTACTTC.

This clone was counted once. The V gene is TRBV11-2, the J gene TRBJ2-3; no definite D call. V was cut by 6 bases and J by 1 base, with 8 bases left in between. The CDR3 has 13 amino acids. Looked up from germline, CDR1 is SGHAT and CDR2 is FQNNGV. CDR3 bases: TGTGCCAGCAGTCGACAACGCACAGATACGCAGTATTTT. It yields the protein CASSRQRTDTQYF.

This rearrangement joins TRBV27 to TRBJ2-5; perhaps TRBD2 as D (7 bases). Trimming shortened V by 0 bases and J by 4 bases, and 12 bases separated the two germline ends. Per germline, CDR1 MNHEY and CDR2 SMNVEV (reference sequence). The CDR3 is 15 residues long. CDR3: CASSLSRGAGETQYF. CDR3 DNA: TGTGCCAGCAGTTTATCTCGGGGGGCCGGAGAGACCCAGTACTTC.

V gene TRBV5-4 combines with J gene TRBJ2-2; weak D call: TRBD2 (5 bases). The V and J ends lost 2 bases and 1 base respectively, with 12 bases between them. The CDR3 runs 16 residues. CDR1 and CDR2 from the germline V gene are SGHNT and YYREEE (reference sequence). The CDR3 DNA reads TGTGCCAGCAGCTTTCCTCTCCGGGGGAACACCGGGGAGCTGTTTTTT. It encodes CASSFPLRGNTGELFF.

CDR3 amino acids: CSVRTGDYGYTF. The CDR3, as DNA: TGCAGCGTCAGGACAGGGGACTATGGCTACACCTTC. The chain is built from TRBV29-1 and TRBJ1-2, with TRBD1 matching over 9 bases. Germline lookup yields CDR1 SQVTM and CDR2 ANQGSEA. This CDR3 has 12 residues. The junction had 2 bases not matched to a gene; V was cut back by 6 bases and J by 3 bases.

V and J are TRBV7-9 and TRBJ2-5; a possible D gene is TRBD1 (6 bases). The CDR3 is made up of 13 amino acids. Per the germline V gene, CDR1 is SEHNR and CDR2 is FQNEAQ (reference sequence). V was shortened by 1 base and J by 7 bases, with 10 bases between the two germline ends. The CDR3 nucleotides read TGTGCCAGCAGCTTAGACAGGGACGGGACCCAGTACTTC. It specifies CASSLDRDGTQYF.

The count of this clone is one. This chain uses TRBV6-1 with TRBJ2-3; D possibly corresponds to TRBD2 (6 bases). V was shortened by 6 bases and J by 2 bases, with 12 bases between the two germline ends. Looked up from germline, CDR1 is MNHNS and CDR2 is SASEGT. CDR3 size: 14 residues. CDR3 sequence reads: CASSPMRDTDTQYF. CDR3 sequence (DNA): TGTGCCAGCAGCCCTATGCGGGACACAGATACGCAGTATTTT.

This clone was found a few times. The chain is built from TRBV29-1 and TRBJ2-7; D is unresolved. The ends were cut back, 4 bases at V and 1 base at J, with 14 bases in the middle. Germline lookup yields CDR1 SQVTM and CDR2 ANQGSEA. CDR3 size: 14 residues. The CDR3 DNA reads as TGCAGCGTTGCTGGGCAGTTGAGTTCCTACGAGCAGTACTTC. Translated, it gives CSVAGQLSSYEQYF.

This rearrangement joins TRBV5-1 to TRBJ2-3, with TRBD2 identical over 8 bases. Losses at the gene ends were 4 bases for V and 3 bases for J; bases not matched to a gene: 7. The CDR3 has 15 residues. Germline V lookup: CDR1 SGHRS, CDR2 YFSETQ. The CDR3 region is CASSLLAVGTDTQYF. CDR3 coding DNA: TGCGCCAGCAGCCTACTAGCGGTCGGAACAGATACGCAGTATTTT.

The V gene is TRBV7-9, the J gene TRBJ1-1, with 7 positions matching TRBD1. Germline lookup yields CDR1 SEHNR and CDR2 FQNEAQ (reference sequence). V lost 6 bases, J lost 1 base, and 14 bases stayed unmatched. The CDR3 spans 17 residues. The CDR3 DNA reads as TGTGCCAGCAGAGCAGCCTCCGGGACAGAAAAGAACACTGAAGCTTTCTTT. Protein product: CASRAASGTEKNTEAFF.

The rearrangement links TRBV19 to TRBJ2-5, with 8 bases identical to TRBD2. Germline CDR1 reads LNHDA; CDR2 reads SQIVND (reference sequence). The CDR3 runs 15 residues. V trimming: 4 bases; J trimming: 3 bases; junction bases outside the gene matches: 7. The CDR3 loop is CASSTQIAGKETQYF. Here the CDR3 DNA reads TGTGCCAGTAGTACCCAGATAGCGGGAAAAGAGACCCAGTACTTC. Complete variable domain (other parts from reference TRBV19 and TRBJ2-5): DGGITQSPKYLFRKEGQNVTLSCEQNLNHDAMYWYRQDPGQGLRLIYYSQIVNDFQKGDIAEGYSVSREKKESFPLTVTSAQKNPTAFYLCASSTQIAGKETQYFGPGTRLLVL.

V usage is TRBV28 and J usage is TRBJ2-7; 10 bases match TRBD2. The CDR3 has 14 amino acids. Germline V gene sequence: CDR1 MDHEN, CDR2 SYDVKM. The J segment lost 3 bases and the V segment lost 5 bases, leaving 4 bases of the junction unmatched. CDR3 amino acids: CASSIRTSGYEQYF. CDR3 sequence (DNA): TGTGCCAGCAGTATTCGGACTAGCGGCTACGAGCAGTACTTC.

J is TRBJ1-2 and V is TRBV27; TRBD1 aligns across 10 bases. Germline CDR1 is MNHEY and CDR2 is SMNVEV (reference sequence). The CDR3 spans 15 residues. The V segment lost 4 bases and the J segment 4 bases; nucleotides outside the gene matches: 6. The CDR3 sequence is CASSSDRGLRYGYTF. Written as DNA, the CDR3 is TGTGCCAGCAGTTCTGACAGGGGGCTTCGCTATGGCTACACCTTC.

The chain combines TRBV19 with TRBJ2-5; a weak D match, TRBD1 (6 bases). This CDR3 comprises 14 residues. Per germline, CDR1 LNHDA and CDR2 SQIVND (reference sequence). Trimming took 3 bases from V and 4 from J, leaving 12 bases between them. CDR3 DNA sequence: TGTGCCAGTAGTATCGAGGGCAGGGGAGAGACCCAGTACTTC. Amino acids: CASSIEGRGETQYF.

The rearrangement links TRBV10-2 to TRBJ2-7; 13 positions match TRBD2. Germline lookup yields CDR1 WSHSY and CDR2 SAAADI. With 8 bases clipped from V and 5 bases from J, the junction kept 0 bases outside the gene matches. The length of the CDR3 is 12 residues. CDR3 bases: TGCGCCAGCGGACTAGCGGGAGACGAGCAGTACTTC. It specifies CASGLAGDEQYF.

CDR3 sequence: CASSSGPPLTKNIQYF. The DNA of the CDR3 is TGCGCCAGCAGCTCTGGCCCCCCGTTGACCAAAAACATTCAGTACTTC. The rearrangement links TRBV4-1 to TRBJ2-4, with D unclear. CDR3 size: 16 residues. Trimming shortened V by 5 bases and J by 2 bases, and 16 bases separated the two germline ends. The germline CDR1 and CDR2 sequences are MGHRA and YSYEKL.